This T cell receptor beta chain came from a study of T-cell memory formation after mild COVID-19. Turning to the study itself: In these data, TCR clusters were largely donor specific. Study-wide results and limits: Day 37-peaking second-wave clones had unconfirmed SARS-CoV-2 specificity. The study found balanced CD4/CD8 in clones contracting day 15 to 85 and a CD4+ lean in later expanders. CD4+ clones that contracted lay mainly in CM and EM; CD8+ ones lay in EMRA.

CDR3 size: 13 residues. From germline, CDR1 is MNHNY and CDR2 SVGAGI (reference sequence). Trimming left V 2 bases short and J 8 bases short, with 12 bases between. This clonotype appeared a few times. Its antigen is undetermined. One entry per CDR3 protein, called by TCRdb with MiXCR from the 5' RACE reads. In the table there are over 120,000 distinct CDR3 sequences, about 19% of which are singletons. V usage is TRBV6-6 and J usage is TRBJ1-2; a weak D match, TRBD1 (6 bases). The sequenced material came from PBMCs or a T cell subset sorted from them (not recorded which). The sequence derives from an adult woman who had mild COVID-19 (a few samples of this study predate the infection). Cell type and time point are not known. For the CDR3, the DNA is TGTGCCAGCAGTTACGGGGGGGCTGCCGGCTACACCTTC. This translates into CASSYGGAAGYTF.